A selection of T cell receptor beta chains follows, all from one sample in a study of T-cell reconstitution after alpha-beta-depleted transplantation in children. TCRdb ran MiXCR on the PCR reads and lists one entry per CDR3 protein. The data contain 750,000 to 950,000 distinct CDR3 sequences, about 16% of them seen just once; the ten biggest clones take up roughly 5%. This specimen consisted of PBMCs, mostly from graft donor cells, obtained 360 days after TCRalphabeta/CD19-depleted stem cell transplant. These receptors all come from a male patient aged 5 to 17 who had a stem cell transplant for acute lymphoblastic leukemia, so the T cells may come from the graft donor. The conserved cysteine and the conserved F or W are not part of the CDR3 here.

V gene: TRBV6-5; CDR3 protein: ASSFNHPGPY
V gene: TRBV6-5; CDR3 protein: ASSYSTGPNEKLF
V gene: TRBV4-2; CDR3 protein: ASSFGNLETYEQY
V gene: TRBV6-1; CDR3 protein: ASGVAGVKDTQY
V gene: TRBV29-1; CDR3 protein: SVEVSYNEQF
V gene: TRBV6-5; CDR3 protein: ASSYSIPIRRQAYEQY
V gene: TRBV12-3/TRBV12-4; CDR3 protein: ASNSLSGGPLH
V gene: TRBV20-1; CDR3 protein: SARTRAGIYNEQF
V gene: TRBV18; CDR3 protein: ASSPRAGSSYNEQF
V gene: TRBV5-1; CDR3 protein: ASSPGGGYSYEQY
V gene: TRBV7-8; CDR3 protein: ASSLARTTEAF
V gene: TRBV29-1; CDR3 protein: SVEHRGYGNTIY
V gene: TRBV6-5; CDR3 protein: ASSYSGGGRVLRNEQF
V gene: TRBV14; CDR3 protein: ASRETGAYEQY
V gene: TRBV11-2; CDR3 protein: ASRHLAKNIQY
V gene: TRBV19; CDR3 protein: ASKSQGSYEQY
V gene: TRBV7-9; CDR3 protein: ASSFSGTSGQETQY
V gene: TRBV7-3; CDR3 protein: ASSLTGGKGQPQH
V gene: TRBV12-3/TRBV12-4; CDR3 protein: ASSLGGDSGKGGQF
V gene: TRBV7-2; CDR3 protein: ASSLVRPNSPLH
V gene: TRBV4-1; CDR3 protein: ASSQDPWGTGVTGELF
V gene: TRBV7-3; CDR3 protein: ASSLGLGAKNIQY
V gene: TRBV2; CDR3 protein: ASSYRKGTYEQY
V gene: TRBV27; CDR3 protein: ASRLRTGGSPLH
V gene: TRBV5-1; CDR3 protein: ASSLEVATSYEQY
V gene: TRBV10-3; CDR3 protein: AIRNPQHEMGEQY
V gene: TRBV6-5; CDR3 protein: ASSPGTRKF
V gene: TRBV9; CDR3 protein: ASSMGGGTEAF
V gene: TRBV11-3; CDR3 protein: ASSLDGLVNSIQY
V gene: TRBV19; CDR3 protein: ASSIRMGNEQF
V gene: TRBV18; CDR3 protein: ASSPLRNGETEAF
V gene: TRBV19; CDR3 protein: ATQPDGSYEQY
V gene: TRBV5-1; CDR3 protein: ASSLWGGLGNTIY
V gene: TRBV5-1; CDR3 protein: ASRNDLVAGGSYNEQF
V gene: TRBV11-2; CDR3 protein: ASSPIAGGFYNEQF
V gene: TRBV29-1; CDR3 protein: SVEGEPGNTIY
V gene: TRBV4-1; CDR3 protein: ASSQDYGFWGNQPQH
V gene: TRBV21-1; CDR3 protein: ASSTRGRENYGYT
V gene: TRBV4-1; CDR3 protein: ASSQVGAGADTQY
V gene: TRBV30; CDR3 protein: AGTSGRIDTQY
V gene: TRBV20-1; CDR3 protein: SAIAGVGTGELF
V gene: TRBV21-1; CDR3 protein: ASSKAGHNTGELF
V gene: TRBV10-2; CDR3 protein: ASRTRVTYEQY
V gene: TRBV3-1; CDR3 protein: ASTMMGGSSYEQY
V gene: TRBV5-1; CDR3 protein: ASSLGPGAGYT
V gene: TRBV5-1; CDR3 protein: ASSWTSTGSNTEAF
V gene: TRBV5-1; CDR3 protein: ASSLWGTGGEETQY